The 20 T cell receptor beta chains below all came from one sample that was sequenced in a study of blood T cell repertoires in COVID-19. Clones were read by immunoSEQ multiplex PCR, and TCRdb kept only the in-frame ones, dropping some. Of approximately 500,000 clones in the sample, around 87% were seen once. Sample: PBMCs or T cells enriched from blood (not recorded which). Receptors originate from a woman between 40 and 50 years old who had recovered from COVID-19.

This clone was picked up one time. The chain is built from TRBV6-1 and TRBJ1-5, with unresolved D. Germline V gene data show CDR1 as MNHNS and CDR2 as SASEGT. Trimming shortened V by 0 bases and J by 7 bases, and 19 bases separated the two germline ends. This CDR3 has 17 residues. In DNA form, the CDR3 reads TGTGCCAGCAGTGAAGCGCAATTCCAGGCGATTGGGCAGCCCCAGCATTTT. It is translated as CASSEAQFQAIGQPQHF.

This sequence joins TRBV11-2 and TRBJ1-2; D remains ambiguous. Looked up from germline, CDR1 is SGHAT and CDR2 is FQNNGV. CDR3 size: 12 residues. Deletions cut 3 bases from V and 7 bases from J, with 9 bases between. This chain's CDR3 is CASSFGGGGYTF. In DNA form, the CDR3 reads TGTGCCAGCAGCTTCGGAGGAGGTGGCTACACCTTC. The whole variable domain, remainder taken from reference TRBV11-2 and TRBJ1-2, is EAGVAQSPRYKIIEKRQSVAFWCNPISGHATLYWYQQILGQGPKLLIQFQNNGVVDDSQLPKDRFSAERLKGVDSTLKIQPAKLEDSAVYLCASSFGGGGYTFGSGTRLTVV.

This clone has more than one count but fewer than ten. The genes are TRBV4-1 and TRBJ2-7; a possible D gene is TRBD2 (7 bases). The CDR3 spans 17 residues. The germline V and J ends were trimmed by 2 bases and 3 bases, with 20 bases remaining between them. Germline values: CDR1 MGHRA, CDR2 YSYEKL. CDR3 amino acids: CASSQQLTRGEGYEQYF. CDR3 in DNA: TGCGCCAGCAGCCAACAACTAACAAGGGGGGAGGGCTACGAGCAGTACTTC.

The chain employs TRBV10-3 and TRBJ1-1; weak D call: TRBD1 (5 bases). The CDR3 covers 15 residues. The V gene's germline CDR1 is ENHRY and CDR2 SYGVKD. Trimming cost V 3 bases and J 4 bases, with 15 bases left between them. The CDR3 nucleotides are TGTGCCATCAGTGACCCAGGGAACGGCATCACTGAAGCTTTCTTT. Encoded protein: CAISDPGNGITEAFF.

The V and J genes are TRBV4-2 and TRBJ2-7, with 10 positions matching TRBD2. The V gene end was trimmed by 6 bases and the J gene end by 5 bases; junction bases not matched to a gene: 7. The CDR3 is 14 amino acids. Germline V gives CDR1 LGHNA, CDR2 YNFKEQ. The CDR3 spells CASRYTSGENEQYF. DNA for the CDR3: TGTGCCAGCAGGTATACTAGCGGGGAGAACGAGCAGTACTTC.

This clone came up once. The rearrangement links TRBV4-3 to TRBJ1-5; 9 bases match TRBD1. Germline CDR1 reads LGHNA; CDR2 reads YSLEER. Trimming cost V 0 bases and J 4 bases; bases outside gene matches: 7. The CDR3 consists of 17 residues. The CDR3 nucleotides read TGCGCCAGCAGCCAAGAACTTTTGACAGGGGGGAATCAGCCCCAGCATTTT. Its translation: CASSQELLTGGNQPQHF.

This chain uses TRBV7-2 with TRBJ1-1; the D gene is possibly TRBD1 (5 bases). V lost 4 bases and J lost 7, with 19 bases in between. Germline assignment: CDR1 SGHTA and CDR2 FQGNSA. The CDR3 is 15 residues long. CDR3 sequence (DNA): TGTGCCAGCAGCTCGTATCAGGGATCCATTAGTGAAGCTTTCTTT. Translated, it gives CASSSYQGSISEAFF. Full variable domain (rest looked up from reference TRBV7-2 and TRBJ1-1): GAGVSQSPSNKVTEKGKDVELRCDPISGHTALYWYRQSLGQGLEFLIYFQGNSAPDKSGLPSDRFSAERTGGSVSTLTIQRTQQEDSAVYLCASSSYQGSISEAFFGQGTRLTVV.

The rearrangement joins TRBV14 to TRBJ1-2, with 9 bases lining up with TRBD1. This CDR3 has 16 amino acids. The J segment lost 4 bases and the V segment lost 0 bases, leaving 6 bases of the junction unmatched. Germline V lookup: CDR1 SGHDN, CDR2 FVKESK. The CDR3 DNA is TGTGCCAGCAGCCAAGAAGAGGGGACAGGGCGCTATGGCTACACCTTC. Its protein is CASSQEEGTGRYGYTF.

The chain combines TRBV27 with TRBJ2-1; 11 bases match TRBD2. The CDR3 runs to 16 residues. Germline CDR1 is MNHEY and CDR2 is SMNVEV (reference sequence). The ends lost 6 bases at V and 6 bases at J; junction bases unmatched: 10. The CDR3 sequence: CASRGLAGGVFNEQFF. The CDR3 nucleotides are TGTGCCAGCAGGGGGTTAGCGGGAGGGGTCTTCAATGAGCAGTTCTTC.

This rearrangement joins TRBV9 to TRBJ1-4, with D perhaps matching TRBD1 (6 bases). The CDR3 contains 15 residues. V lost 4 bases and J lost 0, with 10 bases in between. In germline, CDR1 is SGDLS, CDR2 YYNGEE. CDR3 residues: CASSPRQATNEKLFF. The CDR3, as DNA: TGTGCCAGCAGCCCCCGACAGGCAACTAATGAAAAACTGTTTTTT.

This rearrangement joins TRBV4-3 to TRBJ2-1; D is uncertain. The CDR3 totals 14 residues. The V end was cut by 2 bases, the J end by 4 bases, with 9 bases between. The germline V gene encodes CDR1 LGHNA and CDR2 YSLEER. CDR3 sequence: CASSQKWRYNEQFF. CDR3 sequence (DNA): TGCGCCAGCAGCCAAAAGTGGAGATACAATGAGCAGTTCTTC.

This clone came up once. The genes are TRBV18 and TRBJ2-1; TRBD1 is a possible D gene (5 bases). The V and J ends lost 3 bases and 0 bases respectively, with 15 bases between them. The CDR3 is 17 residues long. The germline gives CDR1 KGHSH, CDR2 LQKENI. The DNA of the CDR3 is TGTGCCAGCTCACCGCCAGGGCTAGGTAGCTCCTACAATGAGCAGTTCTTC. Protein product: CASSPPGLGSSYNEQFF.

The gene calls are TRBV4-1 and TRBJ2-1; D gene unclear. The CDR3 sequence is 16 residues long. Looked up from germline, CDR1 is MGHRA and CDR2 is YSYEKL. V was pared by 2 bases and J by 6 bases, with 17 bases between. In DNA, the CDR3 is TGCGCCAGCAGCCAACCCTCGCTACTTTCCCCCAATGAGCAGTTCTTC. Protein product: CASSQPSLLSPNEQFF.

The rearrangement uses TRBV1 and TRBJ2-7; the table's D call, TRBD2, was not checked against the DNA. TRBV1 is deemed a pseudogene. The length of the CDR3 is 17 residues. Written as DNA, the CDR3 is TGCACCAGCAGCCAACAACTTGGGAGCGGGACCTCCTACGAGCAGTACTTC. Protein product: CTSSQQLGSGTSYEQYF.

This chain connects TRBV2 to TRBJ2-7; D is possibly TRBD1 (6 bases). The CDR3 loop spans 14 amino acids. Trimming left V 5 bases short and J 7 bases short, with 18 bases between. Germline CDR1 SNHLY, CDR2 FYNNEI. The chain's CDR3 is CASSSGTTPGEQYF. CDR3 DNA sequence: TGTGCCAGCAGTTCCGGGACAACACCGGGGGAGCAGTACTTC.

This clone was recorded many times. The rearrangement uses TRBV15 and TRBJ1-2; 8 bases are shared with TRBD1. V was clipped by 5 bases and J by 8 bases; unmatched bases: 7. Germline V gene lookup returns CDR1 LNHNV and CDR2 YYDKDF (reference sequence). The CDR3 consists of 13 residues. Here the CDR3 DNA reads TGTGCCACCAGCGCCCGGACAGGGCAAGGCTACACCTTC. Protein sequence: CATSARTGQGYTF. The variable domain in full, with the rest retrieved from reference TRBV15 and TRBJ1-2, is DAMVIQNPRYQVTQFGKPVTLSCSQTLNHNVMYWYQQKSSQAPKLLFHYYDKDFNNEADTPDNFQSRRPNTSFCFLDIRSPGLGDTAMYLCATSARTGQGYTFGSGTRLTVV.

This clone appeared a single time. J is TRBJ2-5 and V is TRBV27; no clear D gene. CDR1 and CDR2 from the germline V gene are MNHEY and SMNVEV (reference sequence). This CDR3 contains 14 residues. Trimming took 1 base from V and 1 from J, leaving 7 bases between them. Here the CDR3 reads CASSLLGGQETQYF. The CDR3 bases are TGTGCCAGCAGTTTATTAGGCGGCCAAGAGACCCAGTACTTC.

The rearrangement links TRBV5-4 to TRBJ2-7, with D tentatively TRBD2 (6 bases). Germline loops: CDR1 SGHNT, CDR2 YYREEE (reference sequence). There are 13 residues in the CDR3. V lost 4 bases to trimming and J lost 6 bases, with 14 bases between them. CDR3 loop: CASSKTGVSEQYF. CDR3 coding DNA: TGTGCCAGCAGCAAGACGGGGGTTAGCGAGCAGTACTTC.

The J gene is TRBJ1-1, the V gene TRBV13, with D perhaps TRBD1 (5 bases). The CDR3 covers 13 residues. Germline lookup yields CDR1 PRHDT and CDR2 FYEKMQ (reference sequence). Trimming left V 8 bases short and J 10 bases short, with 20 bases between. The CDR3 sequence is CASAGRDLLAAFF. DNA of the CDR3: TGTGCCAGCGCCGGGAGGGACCTATTGGCAGCTTTCTTT.

V and J are TRBV7-2 and TRBJ1-2, with 11 nucleotides matching TRBD1. In germline, CDR1 is SGHTA, CDR2 FQGNSA. The CDR3 consists of 16 residues. The V gene end was trimmed by 5 bases and the J gene end by 4 bases; junction bases not matched to a gene: 9. The DNA of the CDR3 is TGTGCCAGCAGCGCAAGGACAGGGGGCGAAATCTATGGCTACACCTTC. Protein sequence: CASSARTGGEIYGYTF.